These 3 T cell receptor beta chains share one sample of origin, sequenced in a study of blood T cell repertoires in COVID-19. TCRdb's copy holds only in-frame clones and misses some; the assay was immunoSEQ multiplex PCR. The sample carries under 200,000 clones, around 83% recorded once. Sequencing was done on a sample of peripheral blood. Every receptor here comes from a man aged 18 to 29 with acute or convalescent COVID-19.

This chain uses TRBV5-1 with TRBJ1-4; unclear D gene. The CDR3 runs to 15 residues. Trimming pared 1 base from V and 3 bases from J, leaving 10 bases between. Germline loops: CDR1 SGHRS, CDR2 YFSETQ. Written as DNA, the CDR3 is TGCGCCAGCAGCTTGTCTAGCGGATCTAATGAAAAACTGTTTTTT. Amino acids: CASSLSSGSNEKLFF.

V is TRBV27 and J is TRBJ2-3, with TRBD1 identical over 10 bases. Germline CDR1 is MNHEY and CDR2 is SMNVEV (reference sequence). The junction had 3 bases not matched to a gene; V was cut back by 5 bases and J by 1 base. This CDR3 is 15 amino acids long. The CDR3 nucleotides read TGTGCCAGCAGTCCCGGGACAGGGGGCACAGATACGCAGTATTTT. Translation: CASSPGTGGTDTQYF.

The chain combines TRBV25-1 with TRBJ1-3; 7 nucleotides match TRBD1. Looked up from germline, CDR1 is MGHDK and CDR2 is SYGVNS. V trimming: 4 bases; J trimming: 4 bases; junction bases outside the gene matches: 1. This CDR3 spans 13 amino acids. The CDR3 loop is CASSGGQGNTIYF. The CDR3 region has the DNA TGTGCCAGCAGTGGGGGACAGGGAAACACCATATATTTT.